The 10 T cell receptor beta chains given below trace back to one sample, sequenced in a study of graft-versus-host responses after intestinal transplantation. Processing was applied to graft tissue in order to liberate intraepithelial and lamina propria lymphocytes. Only in-frame clones appear in the TCRdb table, and some are missing; sequencing was by immunoSEQ multiplex PCR. The sample includes approximately 14,000 clones, 74% of them seen just once. This specimen was ileum tissue, taken 16 days after intestinal transplant. These receptor sequences come from a human patient who received an intestinal transplant, so some T cells may come from the graft donor.

V usage is TRBV5-1 and J usage is TRBJ2-3, with 11 bases matching TRBD2. J was trimmed by 6 bases and V by 4 bases; bases with no gene match: 10. This CDR3 has 16 residues. The germline gives CDR1 SGHRS, CDR2 YFSETQ. The CDR3 spells CASSASTSGTWDTQYF. DNA for the CDR3: TGCGCCAGCAGCGCCTCGACTAGCGGGACCTGGGATACGCAGTATTTT. Based on the CDR3 plus reference TRBV5-1 and TRBJ2-3, the full variable domain is KAGVTQTPRYLIKTRGQQVTLSCSPISGHRSVSWYQQTPGQGLQFLFEYFSETQRNKGNFPGRFSGRQFSNSRSEMNVSTLELGDSALYLCASSASTSGTWDTQYFGPGTRLTVL.

The gene calls are TRBV10-1 and TRBJ2-3; D perhaps matches TRBD2 (7 bases). Between the trimmed V and J ends, which lost 0 bases and 1 base, there was a span of 17 bases. The CDR3 spans 18 residues. Germline V gene lookup returns CDR1 WNHNN and CDR2 SYGVQD (reference sequence). The CDR3 DNA is TGCGCCAGCAGTGAGTCGAAGATAACGCGGGGGCGCACAGATACGCAGTATTTT. Encoded protein: CASSESKITRGRTDTQYF.

The chain has TRBV11-2 and TRBJ2-1; D might be TRBD1 (5 bases). This CDR3 comprises 15 residues. Deletions cut 5 bases from V and 6 bases from J, with 17 bases between. Germline loops: CDR1 SGHAT, CDR2 FQNNGV. The CDR3 DNA is TGTGCCAGCAGCCCTCGACAGATATATTTCAATGAGCAGTTCTTC. This translates into CASSPRQIYFNEQFF.

The chain is built from TRBV14 and TRBJ2-3; D not certain. There are 12 residues in the CDR3. CDR1 and CDR2 (germline): SGHDN, FVKESK. V dropped 4 bases and J dropped 2 bases, with 4 bases sitting between them. The CDR3 reads CASSPSTDTQYF. DNA of the CDR3: TGTGCCAGCAGCCCTTCCACAGATACGCAGTATTTT.

V usage is TRBV6-5 and J usage is TRBJ2-1; possibly TRBD1 for D (5 bases). Germline CDR1 MNHEY, CDR2 SVGAGI. V lost 5 bases to trimming and J lost 10 bases, with 12 bases between them. This CDR3 is 12 amino acids long. CDR3 protein: CASSHRLSEQFF. CDR3 nucleotide sequence: TGTGCCAGCAGTCACAGGCTGTCGGAGCAGTTCTTC.

This clone was detected a few times. V and J are TRBV27 and TRBJ1-4; no firm D call. The V and J ends lost 9 bases and 8 bases respectively, with 10 bases between them. In germline, CDR1 is MNHEY, CDR2 SMNVEV (reference sequence). The CDR3 is 11 residues long. The CDR3, as DNA: TGTGCCAGAGGAGTCCAGGAAAAACTGTTTTTT. It yields the protein CARGVQEKLFF. The variable domain in full, completed from reference TRBV27 and TRBJ1-4, reads EAQVTQNPRYLITVTGKKLTVTCSQNMNHEYMSWYRQDPGLGLRQIYYSMNVEVTDKGDVPEGYKVSRKEKRNFPLILESPSPNQTSLYFCARGVQEKLFFGSGTQLSVL.

V is TRBV7-9 and J is TRBJ2-7; the match to TRBD2 covers 10 bases. Germline CDR1 and CDR2: SEHNR and FQNEAQ (reference sequence). The V gene end was trimmed by 3 bases and the J gene end by 1 base; junction bases not matched to a gene: 0. This CDR3 has 14 amino acids. The CDR3 DNA is TGTGCCAGCAGCTTGACTAGCGGGTCCTACGAGCAGTACTTC. Encoded protein: CASSLTSGSYEQYF.

This sequence joins TRBV7-9 and TRBJ2-7, with 8 bases matching TRBD2. Germline values: CDR1 SEHNR, CDR2 FQNEAQ (reference sequence). This CDR3 has 15 residues. J gave up 5 bases and V 1 base, and 7 bases lay outside the gene matches. DNA for the CDR3: TGTGCCAGCAGCTTAGTTGCGGGGGGTGGAAACGAGCAGTACTTC. This gives the protein CASSLVAGGGNEQYF.

The V call is TRBV2, the J call TRBJ1-2; no reliable D call. The ends were cut back, 11 bases at V and 4 bases at J, with 17 bases in the middle. Germline CDR1 SNHLY, CDR2 FYNNEI. CDR3 size: 13 residues. DNA of the CDR3: TGTGCCTATACCCTGGCCGAATCCTATGGCTACACCTTC. Translation: CAYTLAESYGYTF. Complete variable domain (other parts from reference TRBV2 and TRBJ1-2): EPEVTQTPSHQVTQMGQEVILRCVPISNHLYFYWYRQILGQKVEFLVSFYNNEISEKSEIFDDQFSVERPDGSNFTLKIRSTKLEDSAMYFCAYTLAESYGYTFGSGTRLTVV.

This clone has a single count. The chain links TRBV5-1 to TRBJ2-3; possibly TRBD2 for D (5 bases). This CDR3 has 14 residues. Germline CDR1 SGHRS, CDR2 YFSETQ. V was pared by 0 bases and J by 6 bases, with 11 bases between. The CDR3 coding sequence is TGCGCCAGCAGCTTGGCCACGGGAAGGGATACGCAGTATTTT. This codes for CASSLATGRDTQYF.